Given below is one TCR beta chain in context. The data derive from a study of blood T cell repertoires in COVID-19. At the level of the study: The analysed material was cDNA or gDNA that came from T cells, B-cell-depleted T cells, or PBMCs.

V was pared by 6 bases and J by 4 bases, with 2 bases of the junction left unmatched. CDR1 MNHEY and CDR2 SVGAGI come from the germline V gene. The CDR3 has 13 amino acids. Sequenced by immunoSEQ multiplex PCR; TCRdb stores in-frame clones only, minus some. The data hold some 330,000 clones, with roughly 90% observed a single time. The specimen sequenced was peripheral blood. This rearrangement joins TRBV6-5 to TRBJ1-4; 7 nucleotides match TRBD1. This sequence was found in a woman between 50 and 59 years old with active or convalescent COVID-19. This chain's CDR3 is CASRGQYNEKLFF. CDR3 sequence (DNA): TGTGCCAGCAGGGGACAGTATAATGAAAAACTGTTTTTT.